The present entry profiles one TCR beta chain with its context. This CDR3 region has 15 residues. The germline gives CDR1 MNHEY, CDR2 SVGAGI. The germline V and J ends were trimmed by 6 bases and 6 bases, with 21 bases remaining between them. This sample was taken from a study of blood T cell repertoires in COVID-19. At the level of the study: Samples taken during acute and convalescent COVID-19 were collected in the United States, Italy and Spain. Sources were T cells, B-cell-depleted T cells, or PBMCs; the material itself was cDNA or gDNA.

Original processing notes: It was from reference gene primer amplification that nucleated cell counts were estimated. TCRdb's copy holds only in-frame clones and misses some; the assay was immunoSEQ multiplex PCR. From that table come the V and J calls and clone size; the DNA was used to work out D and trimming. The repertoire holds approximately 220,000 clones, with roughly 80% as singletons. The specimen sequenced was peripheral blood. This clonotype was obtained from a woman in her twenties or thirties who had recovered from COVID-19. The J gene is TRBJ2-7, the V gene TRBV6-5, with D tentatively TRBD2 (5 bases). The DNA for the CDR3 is TGTGCCAGCAGCCCGCTCTCCGGGATGCTAGCCGAGCAGTACTTC. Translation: CASSPLSGMLAEQYF.